A single sample is the source of the 24 T cell receptor beta chains below, sequenced in a study of cytomegalovirus exposure and HLA in healthy donors (dated by TCRdb to 2015 to 2018). The method was the immunoSEQ multiplex PCR assay. For the multiplex PCR, a mixture combining 60 forward primers for TCR Vbeta segments and 13 reverse primers for TCR Jbeta segments was used. The source is immuneACCESS, and TCRdb retained only in-frame sequences with V and J called. Part of the clones is not carried over; for the studies checked, unresolved V genes explain less than half of this, and the remainder is unexplained. The sample table lists 180,000 or so clones, under 80% of them with a count of one. The ten largest clones add up to around 3% of the sample. Sequencing input: PBMCs. These receptors came from a man aged 40-55 years in good health and CMV-seronegative.

V is TRBV10-3 and J is TRBJ2-7; D perhaps matches TRBD2 (6 bases). This CDR3 spans 14 amino acids. Germline V CDR1 and CDR2: ENHRY, SYGVKD. Trimming took off 6 bases at V and 6 bases at J, with 18 bases between the two ends. The CDR3 coding sequence is TGTGCCATCAGGGCCGGGACTCCTACGGGCGAGCAGTACTTC. This codes for CAIRAGTPTGEQYF.

The CDR3 DNA follows: TGTGCCAGCAGCAGCACAGGGGAAAGTTACAATGAGCAGTTCTTC. Encoded protein: CASSSTGESYNEQFF. The chain couples TRBV7-2 to TRBJ2-1; 7 bases fit TRBD1. Trimming removed 5 bases from V and 4 bases from J; junction bases left unmatched: 8. Germline V lookup: CDR1 SGHTA, CDR2 FQGNSA. The CDR3 covers 15 residues.

The V call is TRBV28, the J call TRBJ2-4, with a weak D call TRBD1 (5 bases). CDR1 and CDR2 (germline): MDHEN, SYDVKM. The length of the CDR3 is 14 residues. Trimming removed 6 bases from V and 8 bases from J, with 17 bases in between. CDR3 residues: CASRPQGPRDIQYF. CDR3 nucleotide sequence: TGTGCCAGCAGACCTCAGGGCCCAAGAGACATTCAGTACTTC.

This chain connects TRBV30 to TRBJ1-5; D not certain. Germline V gene data show CDR1 as GTSNPN and CDR2 as SVGIG (reference sequence). Trimming cost V 0 bases and J 9 bases, with 12 bases left between them. This CDR3 spans 13 amino acids. CDR3 sequence reads: CAWSVSGGGPQHF. The CDR3 nucleotides read TGTGCCTGGAGTGTATCGGGAGGAGGGCCCCAGCATTTT.

The chain combines TRBV28 with TRBJ2-7; 7 nucleotides match TRBD1. The germline CDR1 and CDR2 sequences are MDHEN and SYDVKM. The CDR3 has 12 amino acids. The junction had 8 bases not matched to a gene; V was cut back by 7 bases and J by 8 bases. The CDR3 protein is CASKGTAKKQYF. The CDR3 DNA follows: TGTGCCAGCAAAGGGACAGCCAAGAAGCAGTACTTC.

The chain is built from TRBV28 and TRBJ1-1, with no clear D. The CDR3 loop spans 13 amino acids. CDR1 is MDHEN, CDR2 SYDVKM, per germline. V lost 4 bases and J 6 bases, leaving 12 bases between the germline ends. The CDR3 here is CASSSPGRAEAFF. The CDR3 DNA reads as TGTGCCAGCAGTTCGCCGGGGAGGGCTGAAGCTTTCTTT.

The chain uses TRBV11-1 and TRBJ2-3; a weak D match, TRBD1 (6 bases). This CDR3 has 15 amino acids. V dropped 4 bases and J dropped 1 base, with 12 bases sitting between them. The V gene's germline CDR1 is SGHAT and CDR2 FQDESV (reference sequence). CDR3 residues: CASSSRRQGTDTQYF. CDR3 sequence (DNA): TGTGCCAGCAGCTCCCGAAGACAGGGCACAGATACGCAGTATTTT.

This rearrangement joins TRBV5-1 to TRBJ2-1; 9 positions match TRBD1. The CDR3 length is 15 residues. Losses at the gene ends were 4 bases for V and 2 bases for J; bases not matched to a gene: 4. The germline V gene has CDR1 SGHRS and CDR2 YFSETQ. The CDR3: CASSPGQGTYNEQFF. In nucleotides, the CDR3 is TGCGCCAGCAGCCCGGGACAGGGAACCTACAATGAGCAGTTCTTC.

V gene TRBV7-2 combines with J gene TRBJ2-1; the D gene is possibly TRBD1 (5 bases). Trimming removed 4 bases at V and 11 bases at J, with 15 bases between. CDR1 and CDR2 from the germline V gene are SGHTA and FQGNSA. The CDR3 is 13 residues long. Here the CDR3 DNA reads TGTGCCAGCAGCTCTACCCTAGGGGCGCAGCAGTTCTTC. It translates to CASSSTLGAQQFF.

CDR3: CASSQEGTQETQYF. The DNA of the CDR3 is TGCGCCAGCAGCCAGGAAGGGACTCAAGAGACCCAGTACTTC. This chain uses TRBV4-1 with TRBJ2-5, with D possibly matching TRBD2 (6 bases). There are 14 residues in the CDR3. Trimming shortened V by 3 bases and J by 2 bases, and 10 bases separated the two germline ends. Germline loops: CDR1 MGHRA, CDR2 YSYEKL.

Here the CDR3 DNA reads TGTGCCAGCGCATTGAGGCATGGCTGTGGCTACACCTTC. This translates into CASALRHGCGYTF. This rearrangement joins TRBV7-2 to TRBJ1-2; D is unresolved. V lost 8 bases and J 7 bases, leaving 17 bases between the germline ends. CDR1 is SGHTA, CDR2 FQGNSA, per germline. The CDR3 covers 13 residues.

The gene calls are TRBV9 and TRBJ2-5, with TRBD2 matching over 9 bases. Germline CDR1 reads SGDLS; CDR2 reads YYNGEE. The CDR3 consists of 16 residues. V trimming: 0 bases; J trimming: 3 bases; junction bases outside the gene matches: 6. CDR3 loop: CASSVGTSGLEETQYF. CDR3 coding DNA: TGTGCCAGCAGCGTAGGAACTAGCGGGCTGGAAGAGACCCAGTACTTC.

The CDR3 nucleotides read TGTGCCAGCAGCTCAGGGGAGGGGCAGTATTTT. This gives the protein CASSSGEGQYF. The chain combines TRBV7-8 with TRBJ2-3; a possible D gene is TRBD2 (7 bases). Germline values: CDR1 SGHVS, CDR2 FQNEAQ. CDR3 length equals 11 residues. V was shortened by 4 bases and J by 11 bases, with 10 bases between the two germline ends.

The chain recombines TRBV5-1 with TRBJ1-1; maybe TRBD1 (6 bases). Germline V lookup: CDR1 SGHRS, CDR2 YFSETQ. CDR3 size: 15 residues. V lost 3 bases, J lost 1 base, and 13 bases lay in between. Here the CDR3 reads CASSSLTGSNTEAFF. CDR3 in DNA: TGCGCCAGCAGCTCGTTGACAGGTTCGAACACTGAAGCTTTCTTT.

In its sample, this clone was seen a few times. V usage is TRBV7-2 and J usage is TRBJ1-2; weak D call: TRBD1 (5 bases). The germline gives CDR1 SGHTA, CDR2 FQGNSA. The CDR3 is 15 amino acids. Trimming shortened V by 5 bases and J by 0 bases, and 13 bases separated the two germline ends. In nucleotides, the CDR3 is TGTGCCAGCAGCACCCGGACAAGCTCTAACTATGGCTACACCTTC. Encoded protein: CASSTRTSSNYGYTF.

Notes on this clone: Its ends do not fully match the called genes, so a read error is possible. Within the sample, other DNA sequences also encode this same CDR3. The V call is TRBV9, the J call TRBJ2-7; no clear D. Germline CDR1 and CDR2: SGDLS and YYNGEE. This CDR3 is built from 14 residues. The CDR3 DNA is TGTGCCAGCAGCGTTGGTGACTTTTCCTCCGAGCAGTACTTC. Encoded protein: CASSVGDFSSEQYF.

J is TRBJ1-3 and V is TRBV13; 7 nucleotides agree with TRBD1. The CDR3 runs to 16 residues. The ends lost 5 bases at V and 0 bases at J; junction bases unmatched: 7. CDR1 PRHDT and CDR2 FYEKMQ come from the germline V gene (reference sequence). CDR3 sequence reads: CASSPGTAISGNTIYF. CDR3 nucleotide sequence: TGTGCCAGCAGCCCAGGGACAGCAATCTCTGGAAACACCATATATTTT.

The chain joins TRBV6-4 to TRBJ2-5; TRBD1 is a possible D gene (6 bases). Trimming took off 0 bases at V and 5 bases at J, with 25 bases between the two ends. The CDR3 totals 19 residues. Germline V gene lookup returns CDR1 MRHNA and CDR2 SNTAGT. The CDR3 DNA is TGTGCCAGCAGTGACTCGAGACCCAATCCACAGGGAATTGGCGAGACCCAGTACTTC. This sequence encodes CASSDSRPNPQGIGETQYF.

A word on this clone: The identical CDR3 is also encoded by other nucleotide sequences in the sample. This chain joins TRBV18 and TRBJ1-5, with unresolved D. The germline CDR1 and CDR2 sequences are KGHSH and LQKENI. The CDR3 covers 13 residues. Deletions cut 0 bases from V and 4 bases from J, with 4 bases between. The CDR3 spells CASSPPSNQPQHF. The CDR3, as DNA: TGTGCCAGCTCACCACCGTCGAATCAGCCCCAGCATTTT.

The gene calls are TRBV5-4 and TRBJ2-1; 9 bases map to TRBD1. The junction had 5 bases not matched to a gene; V was cut back by 4 bases and J by 3 bases. Germline-derived CDR1 and CDR2 are SGHNT and YYREEE (reference sequence). The CDR3 is made up of 15 amino acids. The CDR3 reads CASSRDRGGYNEQFF. CDR3 sequence (DNA): TGTGCCAGCAGCAGAGACAGGGGGGGCTACAATGAGCAGTTCTTC.

The V and J genes are TRBV6-6 and TRBJ2-5, with TRBD2 as a possible D gene (7 bases). The CDR3 is made up of 13 amino acids. The V and J ends lost 8 bases and 4 bases respectively, with 14 bases between them. In germline, CDR1 is MNHNY, CDR2 SVGAGI (reference sequence). Written as DNA, the CDR3 is TGTGCCAGCTCTCGAGGGGGGGGAGAGACCCAGTACTTC. This codes for CASSRGGGETQYF.

This clone was counted a few times. The rearrangement links TRBV10-3 to TRBJ2-3; 7 bases are a match to TRBD2. V gave up 8 bases and J gave up 0 bases; unmatched junction bases: 8. CDR3 length: 15 residues. CDR1 is ENHRY, CDR2 SYGVKD, per germline. CDR3 sequence: CAICREDPSTDTQYF. The CDR3 DNA reads as TGTGCCATCTGTCGGGAGGATCCTAGCACAGATACGCAGTATTTT.

The CDR3 DNA reads as TGTGCCAGCAGCCTCCCTGCAACTAATGAAAAACTGTTTTTT. This sequence encodes CASSLPATNEKLFF. The V call is TRBV28, the J call TRBJ1-4; D remains ambiguous. This CDR3 spans 14 amino acids. Germline V CDR1 and CDR2: MDHEN, SYDVKM. The V gene lost 6 bases and the J gene lost 0 bases, with 8 bases spanning the gap.

The rearrangement joins TRBV6-5 to TRBJ1-1; TRBD1 matches at 7 bases. CDR1 is MNHEY and CDR2 is SVGAGI in the germline V gene. The CDR3 loop spans 15 amino acids. The junction had 6 bases not matched to a gene; V was cut back by 4 bases and J by 1 base. As DNA, the CDR3 is TGTGCCAGCAGTTCCCCGGGACAGCCGAACACTGAAGCTTTCTTT. Residues: CASSSPGQPNTEAFF.